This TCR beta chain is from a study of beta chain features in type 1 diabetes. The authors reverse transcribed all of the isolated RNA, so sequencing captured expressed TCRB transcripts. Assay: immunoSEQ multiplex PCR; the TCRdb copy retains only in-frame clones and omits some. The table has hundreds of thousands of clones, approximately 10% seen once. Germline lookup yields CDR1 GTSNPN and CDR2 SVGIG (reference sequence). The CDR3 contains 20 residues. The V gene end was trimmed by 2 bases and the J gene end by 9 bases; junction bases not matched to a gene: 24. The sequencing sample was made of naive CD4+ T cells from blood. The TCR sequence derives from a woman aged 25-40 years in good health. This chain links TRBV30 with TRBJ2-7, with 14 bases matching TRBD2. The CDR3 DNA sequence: TGTGCCTGGAGTCATATCATCTCGACTAGCGGGAGGGCCGGAGAGGAGGGGCAGTACTTC. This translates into CAWSHIISTSGRAGEEGQYF.